The 31 T cell receptor beta chains listed next were all sequenced from one sample in a study of tumor-infiltrating lymphocytes in primary liver carcinoma. Priming with a constant-region primer yielded TCR beta cDNA from roughly 500 ng total RNA. ARM-PCR, slightly modified, supplied the TCR beta libraries through three nested multiplex PCR rounds. Two initial PCR rounds of about 10 cycles each paired TRBV1-TRBV30 forward primers with a C-beta reverse primer. Via MiXCR, TCRdb re-called the multiplex PCR reads, giving one row per CDR3 protein. The table records about 310,000 distinct CDR3 sequences, about 60% of them present only once. For blood RNA, unsorted whole blood served as the source, and germline DNA was extracted too. The sequencing sample was made of peripheral blood. These receptors were collected from a man aged 40-50 years with primary liver carcinoma and hepatitis B virus infection.

Concerning this clonotype itself: A much larger clone lies a single base off, so this may be a read error. The J gene is TRBJ1-4, the V gene TRBV10-3, with a tentative D call TRBD1 (5 bases). The CDR3 runs to 13 residues. In germline, CDR1 is ENHRY, CDR2 SYGVKD. Trimming left V 11 bases short and J 4 bases short, with 14 bases between. CDR3: CASRGFNNEKLFF. CDR3 DNA sequence: TGTGCCTCACGGGGGTTTAATAATGAAAAACTGTTTTTT.

The genes are TRBV2 and TRBJ2-1; TRBD2 matches at 9 bases. Germline trimming cut 1 base from V and 9 bases from J; bases unmatched to any gene: 10. The CDR3 runs 16 residues. CDR1 SNHLY and CDR2 FYNNEI come from the germline V gene. The CDR3 loop is CASSEGAAAAGGEQFF. In DNA, the CDR3 is TGTGCCAGCAGTGAAGGTGCGGCGGCAGCGGGAGGTGAGCAGTTCTTC.

On this clonotype: At one end, the junction sequence differs from germline, possibly due to a read error. The chain uses TRBV11-2 and TRBJ2-3; no clear D. Per the germline V gene, CDR1 is SGHAT and CDR2 is FQNNGV. The CDR3 length is 14 residues. CDR3 sequence (DNA): TGTGCCAGCAGCTTACGCACTGGGCCCGATACGCGGTATTTT. This codes for CASSLRTGPDTRYF.

The rearrangement links TRBV11-2 to TRBJ2-1; D possibly corresponds to TRBD2 (5 bases). V was cut by 3 bases and J by 9 bases, with 15 bases left in between. The CDR3 is made up of 14 amino acids. CDR1 is SGHAT, CDR2 FQNNGV, per germline. The CDR3 nucleotides read TGTGCCAGCAGCTTGGACGGGATGCTCAGTGAGCAGTTCTTC. It translates to CASSLDGMLSEQFF.

V gene TRBV13 combines with J gene TRBJ2-7; a weak D match, TRBD2 (5 bases). CDR1 and CDR2 (germline): PRHDT, FYEKMQ (reference sequence). The CDR3 spans 14 residues. V gave up 2 bases and J gave up 6 bases, with 14 bases separating them. DNA for the CDR3: TGTGCCAGCAGCTTATATGAGGGAATCGGCGAGCAGTACTTC. Residues: CASSLYEGIGEQYF. The full variable domain, rest sourced from reference TRBV13 and TRBJ2-7, is AAGVIQSPRHLIKEKRETATLKCYPIPRHDTVYWYQQGPGQDPQFLISFYEKMQSDKGSIPDRFSAQQFSDYHSELNMSSLELGDSALYFCASSLYEGIGEQYFGPGTRLTVT.

This clonotype turned up a few times. A single base separates this from a much larger clone, so it may be a read error. The V gene is TRBV10-3, the J gene TRBJ2-3, with D maybe TRBD2 (5 bases). Between the trimmed V and J ends, which lost 7 bases and 0 bases, there was a span of 11 bases. The CDR3 totals 14 residues. Germline lookup yields CDR1 ENHRY and CDR2 SYGVKD. In nucleotides, the CDR3 is TGTGCCATCACTCGTACGGGGAGCACAGATACGCAGTATTTT. Protein sequence: CAITRTGSTDTQYF.

As concerns this clonotype: A read error may produce the germline difference seen at one junction end. The chain combines TRBV4-1 with TRBJ2-2; D unresolved. The CDR3 covers 14 residues. Germline values: CDR1 MGHRA, CDR2 YSYEKL. CDR3 residues: CVSSQAAGTGELFF. CDR3 coding DNA: TGCGTCAGCAGCCAAGCAGCTGGCACCGGGGAGCTGTTTTTT.

The rearrangement uses TRBV6-6 and TRBJ2-7; 8 nucleotides line up with TRBD2. Germline values: CDR1 MNHNY, CDR2 SVGAGI (reference sequence). After removal of 10 bases from V and 5 bases from J, the junction contained 10 bases not matched to a gene. The CDR3 runs to 13 residues. The CDR3 reads CATTFSGNNEQYF. The CDR3 nucleotides are TGTGCCACTACCTTTAGCGGGAACAACGAGCAGTACTTC.

About this clonotype itself: The junction shows a germline mismatch at one end, possibly a read error. The chain couples TRBV7-9 to TRBJ2-3; D assignment may be TRBD1 or TRBD2 (6 bases each). This CDR3 comprises 18 residues. Germline lookup yields CDR1 SEHNR and CDR2 FQNEAQ (reference sequence). CDR3 coding DNA: TGTGCCATCAGCGAAGGAGGGCCAGGGGTCCGTAACACAGATACGCAGTATTTT. It is translated as CAISEGGPGVRNTDTQYF.

This clonotype was recorded only once. A read error may be the cause here, since a much bigger clone is one base away. This is likely a read error, given that the CDR3 carries no conserved phenylalanine or tryptophan at its end. The V call is TRBV6-5, the J call TRBJ2-3; 7 nucleotides match TRBD1. CDR1 is MNHEY, CDR2 SVGAGI, per germline. The CDR3 has 16 residues. V lost 5 bases, J lost 1 base, and 9 bases stayed unmatched. The chain's CDR3 is CASSDLQGIGTDTQYI. The CDR3, as DNA: TGTGCCAGCAGTGACTTACAGGGGATCGGCACAGATACGCAGTATATT.

Note on this clonotype: This may arise from a read error, as a much more abundant clone is one base away. The chain couples TRBV5-5 to TRBJ2-3; D is unclear. CDR3 length: 14 amino acids. The V end was cut by 4 bases, the J end by 6 bases, with 15 bases between. Looked up from germline, CDR1 is SGHKS and CDR2 is YYEKEE (reference sequence). The CDR3 bases are TGTGCCAGCAGCCCCAACTCGACCGATGATACGCAGTATTTT. The encoded protein is CASSPNSTDDTQYF. Variable domain in full (rest from reference TRBV5-5 and TRBJ2-3): DAGVTQSPTHLIKTRGQQVTLRCSPISGHKSVSWYQQVLGQGPQFIFQYYEKEERGRGNFPDRFSARQFPNYSSELNVNALLLGDSALYLCASSPNSTDDTQYFGPGTRLTVL.

On this clonotype: A read error may be the cause here, since a much bigger clone is one base away. The CDR3: CASSPRGAGNYKQYF. DNA of the CDR3: TGTGCCAGCAGTCCGCGGGGGGCAGGCAACTACAAGCAGTACTTC. The chain links TRBV12-3 or TRBV12-4 to TRBJ2-7; 8 bases line up with TRBD2. This CDR3 spans 15 amino acids.

As regards this clonotype: A much larger clone sits a single nucleotide away, making a read error possible. The chain has TRBV5-4 and TRBJ2-5, with D unclear. V was trimmed by 1 base and J by 4 bases, leaving 11 bases between them. CDR1 is SGHNT and CDR2 is YYREEE in the germline V gene (reference sequence). The CDR3 runs to 14 residues. Written as DNA, the CDR3 is TGTGCCAGCAGCTTGAGGGAATCCCGAGAGACCCAGTACTTC. This translates into CASSLRESRETQYF.

In regard to this clonotype: Just one base apart from a much larger clone, this may be a read error. The gene calls are TRBV12-3 or TRBV12-4 and TRBJ2-7; TRBD2 matches at 8 bases. This CDR3 has 14 residues. The CDR3 nucleotides are TGTACCAGCAGTCAGGCGGGAGGCCCCTACGAGCAGTACTTC. Its translation is CTSSQAGGPYEQYF.

As regards this clonotype: In this CDR3 the conserved last residue, phenylalanine or tryptophan, is missing, so a read error is likely. The V call is TRBV12-3 or TRBV12-4, the J call TRBJ2-5; D is unclear. CDR3 size: 14 residues. Trimming pared 6 bases from V and 5 bases from J, leaving 16 bases between. The DNA of the CDR3 is TGTGCCAGCAGGCCTGGGATCTCGGGTGAGACCCAGTACCTC. Translating gives CASRPGISGETQYL.

Worth noting for this clonotype: It may be a read error: a sequence one base away is much more abundant. The V call is TRBV6-2 or TRBV6-3, the J call TRBJ2-7, with 8 bases identical to TRBD2. CDR3 length equals 15 residues. The V gene's germline CDR1 is MNHEY and CDR2 SVGEGT. The CDR3 region is CARSYETGGLYEQYF. In nucleotides, the CDR3 is TGTGCCAGAAGTTACGAAACGGGAGGGCTGTACGAGCAGTACTTC.

On this clonotype: Relative to the germline gene, one junction end is altered; a read error may explain this. This rearrangement joins TRBV12-3 or TRBV12-4 to TRBJ2-2, with D possibly being TRBD2 (6 bases). This CDR3 spans 14 amino acids. The CDR3: CASRGGSNTGVLFF. For the CDR3, the DNA is TGTGCCAGCAGGGGAGGTTCCAACACCGGGGTGCTGTTTTTT.

About this clonotype itself: A clone one base away is much larger, so this may be a read error. The rearrangement links TRBV5-5 to TRBJ2-3; TRBD1 might be the D (6 bases). The CDR3 loop spans 16 amino acids. Germline CDR1 reads SGHKS; CDR2 reads YYEKEE (reference sequence). V shed 0 bases and J shed 2 bases, with 13 bases lying between them. The CDR3, as DNA: TGTGCCAGCAGCTTGGAGGGGGACGTTTACACAGATACGCAGTATTTT. This sequence encodes CASSLEGDVYTDTQYF.

With regard to this clonotype: At one of its ends the junction is not consistent with the germline gene, which may arise from a read error. V usage is TRBV7-8 and J usage is TRBJ1-5, with TRBD1 identical over 7 bases. Germline loops: CDR1 SGHVS, CDR2 FQNEAQ. The CDR3 contains 14 residues. The CDR3 DNA is TGTGCCAGCAGCTCGCAAGGGGGCAGTCAGCCCCATCATTTT. This encodes CASSSQGGSQPHHF.

Details on this clonotype: Compared with germline, one end of the junction differs, possibly owing to a read error. This rearrangement joins TRBV11-1 to TRBJ1-1; the D gene is possibly TRBD1 (5 bases). In germline, CDR1 is SGHAT, CDR2 FQDESV (reference sequence). CDR3 length: 13 amino acids. The CDR3 nucleotides read TGTGCTAGCAGCTTAGGGGATGAGACTGAAGCTTTCTTT. Protein sequence: CASSLGDETEAFF.

The V gene is TRBV11-2, the J gene TRBJ2-7, with unresolved D. Germline V gene lookup returns CDR1 SGHAT and CDR2 FQNNGV. The CDR3 contains 13 residues. With 5 bases removed from V and 9 bases from J, the gap between germline ends came to 17 bases. CDR3 nucleotides: TGTGCCAGCAGCGGGATAGGGTTGCACGGGCAGTACTTC. It specifies CASSGIGLHGQYF.

In this sample, this clonotype turned up once. The conserved phenylalanine or tryptophan normally closing the CDR3 is absent here, so this likely arose from a read error. The chain combines TRBV11-2 with TRBJ1-1; possible D gene TRBD1, 6 bases. The CDR3 extends over 13 amino acids. Germline CDR1 reads SGHAT; CDR2 reads FQNNGV. This chain's CDR3 is CVSSSLTGFEAFS. The CDR3 coding sequence is TGTGTCAGCAGCTCCCTGACAGGCTTTGAAGCTTTCTCT.

V and J are TRBV7-8 and TRBJ1-2; D may be TRBD1 (5 bases). This CDR3 comprises 13 residues. The germline CDR1 and CDR2 sequences are SGHVS and FQNEAQ. Trimming shortened V by 4 bases and J by 6 bases, and 12 bases separated the two germline ends. CDR3 bases: TGTGCCAGCAGCTGGGGCGGATCAAATGGCTACACCTTC. Translating it yields CASSWGGSNGYTF.

This clonotype was seen a few times. Just one base apart from a much larger clone, this may be a read error. The V and J genes are TRBV12-3 or TRBV12-4 and TRBJ2-5; possible D gene TRBD1, 5 bases. Trimming removed 6 bases from V and 5 bases from J, with 16 bases in between. CDR3 length: 14 residues. This CDR3 is CASSAGMLAETQYF. The CDR3, as DNA: TGTGCCAGCAGCGCAGGGATGCTGGCGGAGACCCAGTACTTC.

Concerning this clonotype: A clone one base away is much larger, so this may be a read error. The V call is TRBV4-2, the J call TRBJ2-3, with 7 bases fitting TRBD1. The CDR3 contains 15 residues. Germline V lookup: CDR1 LGHNA, CDR2 YNFKEQ. CDR3 sequence (DNA): TGTACCAGCTGTCTAAGACAGGGCAGTGAAGATACGCAGTATTTT. Amino acid sequence: CTSCLRQGSEDTQYF.

The genes are TRBV28 and TRBJ1-4, with D possibly being TRBD1 (5 bases). CDR3 length equals 15 residues. Trimming took 3 bases from V and 8 from J, leaving 16 bases between them. CDR1 MDHEN and CDR2 SYDVKM come from the germline V gene. Written as DNA, the CDR3 is TGTGCCAGCAGTTTGCGGGGGAGGGAGAAAGAAAAACTGTTTTTT. Its protein product is CASSLRGREKEKLFF.

Details on this clonotype: The CDR3 ends on some other residue instead of the conserved phenylalanine or tryptophan, so this is likely a read error. The chain has TRBV5-5 and TRBJ1-2; D is undetermined. Trimming removed 1 base from V and 8 bases from J, with 18 bases in between. This CDR3 comprises 15 residues. CDR1 is SGHKS and CDR2 is YYEKEE in the germline V gene (reference sequence). CDR3 nucleotide sequence: TGTGCCAGCAGCTTGTACCCAACAACGACGGCCGGCTACACCTCC. It yields the protein CASSLYPTTTAGYTS.

With respect to this clonotype: Given a much more abundant clone one base away, this may be a read error. The rearrangement joins TRBV6-6 to TRBJ2-1, with a weak D call TRBD2 (5 bases). Germline CDR1 reads MNHNY; CDR2 reads SVGAGI (reference sequence). This CDR3 spans 12 amino acids. The CDR3 DNA reads TGTACCAGCCGGGGATGGGGCAATGAGCAGTTCTTC. Its translation is CTSRGWGNEQFF.

The chain joins TRBV30 to TRBJ1-1; D remains ambiguous. V gave up 4 bases and J gave up 5 bases, with 8 bases separating them. The CDR3 length is 11 residues. From germline, CDR1 is GTSNPN and CDR2 SVGIG (reference sequence). In DNA form, the CDR3 reads TGTGCCTGGATGCGAACGACTGAAGCTTTCTTT. Encoded protein: CAWMRTTEAFF.

This rearrangement joins TRBV12-3 or TRBV12-4 to TRBJ2-6, with D perhaps TRBD1 (6 bases). This CDR3 contains 15 residues. V lost 4 bases and J lost 11, with 18 bases in between. In DNA, the CDR3 is TGTGCCAGCAGTTCCACAGGGTCTGGGGCAGACGTCCTGACTTTC. Protein sequence: CASSSTGSGADVLTF.

This rearrangement joins TRBV4-1 to TRBJ2-7; D unresolved. V lost 0 bases to trimming and J lost 7 bases, with 16 bases between them. This CDR3 has 15 amino acids. Germline V lookup: CDR1 MGHRA, CDR2 YSYEKL. CDR3 sequence (DNA): TGCGCCAGCAGCCAAGACGTATCCTTCATCCTGGAGCAGTACTTC. This codes for CASSQDVSFILEQYF.